The 19 T cell receptor beta chains presented below share a single source sample, sequenced in a study of CD8+ T cells in alopecia areata. A sort of pooled cutaneous lymph node cells used CD4, CD8alpha, NKG2D, NKG2ACE and other stains. Reverse transcribed after extraction, RNA yielded cDNA as the sequencing template. Data came from immunoSEQ multiplex PCR; TCRdb stores just in-frame clones and leaves some out. Listed for the sample are roughly 260,000 clones, none seen a single time. Sequencing used CD4+ T cells sorted from a lymph node. The origin of the receptors is a C3H/HeJ mouse with alopecia areata. For the strain, the MHC haplotype given is H2-k.

This clone was counted a few times. Genes and germline come from the mouse. Coverage ceases 4 residues before the CDR3 finishes, and the germline J gene fills in the end. The chain links TRBV19 to TRBJ2-1; 10 positions agree with TRBD2. Germline CDR1 and CDR2: FNHDT and SITEND (reference sequence). This CDR3 is built from 15 residues. Trimming at V came to 5 bases and at J to 3 bases, leaving 5 bases not matched to a gene. The covered CDR3 bases are TGTGCCAGCAGCCCTCACTGGGGGGGCTATGCT. This encodes CASSPHWGGYA. The whole CDR3 protein reads CASSPHWGGYAEQFF.

This clone was recorded many times. The gene names given are mouse names. The CDR3 end falls 4 residues outside the read, so it is completed with the germline J gene. The same CDR3 also results from other DNA sequences found in this sample. V usage is TRBV17 and J usage is TRBJ2-5, with 7 bases fitting TRBD2. In germline, CDR1 is MNHDT, CDR2 YYDKIL. Losses at the gene ends were 2 bases for V and 3 bases for J; bases not matched to a gene: 2. The CDR3 is 14 residues long. Incomplete CDR3 DNA: TGTGCTAGCAGTAGATCTGGGGGTCAAGAC. It specifies CASSRSGGQD. The full CDR3 sequence reads CASSRSGGQDTQYF.

This clone was counted a few times. The gene names given are mouse names. Read sequence stops 4 residues before the CDR3 end, and the germline J gene provides the missing end. The chain joins TRBV5 to TRBJ2-2; unclear D gene. The CDR3 is made up of 14 amino acids. Trimming took off 5 bases at V and 0 bases at J, with 7 bases between the two ends. From germline, CDR1 is LGHNA and CDR2 YNLKQL (reference sequence). The DNA read from the CDR3 is TGTGCCAGCAGCTCTCAGACAAACACCGGG. Translation: CASSSQTNTG. The entire CDR3 protein reads CASSSQTNTGQLYF.

This clone was observed a handful of times. Here the gene names and germline are mouse. This specimen includes other DNA sequences encoding the same CDR3. CDR3 DNA, as far as it was read: TGTGCCAGCAGCGCCGGGACAACAAACACA. Translated: CASSAGTTNT. The whole CDR3 sequence is CASSAGTTNTEVFF. The V call is TRBV13-1, the J call TRBJ1-1; D is possibly TRBD1 (6 bases). The read halts 4 residues ahead of the CDR3 end, with the missing end drawn from the germline J gene. The CDR3 covers 14 residues. Trimming shortened V by 5 bases and J by 0 bases, and 11 bases separated the two germline ends. Per the germline V gene, CDR1 is NSHNY and CDR2 is SYGAGN.

With regard to this clone: The gene names here belong to mouse. Read sequence stops 4 residues before the CDR3 end, and the germline J gene provides the missing end. The chain combines TRBV31 with TRBJ2-1, with TRBD1 as a possible D gene (5 bases). Germline V gene lookup returns CDR1 GKSSPN and CDR2 SITVG. The V gene lost 1 base and the J gene lost 0 bases, with 13 bases spanning the gap. The CDR3 spans 16 residues. The sequenced part of the CDR3 DNA is TGTGCCTGGAGTCCACCACCGACAGATAACTATGCT. Amino acids: CAWSPPPTDNYA. The full CDR3 sequence reads CAWSPPPTDNYAEQFF.

A note on this clone: The germline and genes are mouse ones. The read terminates 4 residues before the CDR3 end, so the remaining end is supplied by the germline J gene. This specimen includes other DNA sequences encoding the same CDR3. J is TRBJ2-2 and V is TRBV12-1; tentative D call: TRBD2 (5 bases). This CDR3 region has 15 residues. Trimming left V 1 base short and J 0 bases short, with 8 bases between. Germline CDR1 SGHSN, CDR2 HYEKVE. The CDR3 here is CASSLSGSNTGQLYF. CDR3 bases read: TGTGCCAGCTCTCTGTCTGGGTCAAACACCGGG.

Turning to this clone: Given a much more abundant clone one base away, this may be a read error. The genes and germline here are from mouse. The read ends 4 residues before the CDR3 terminus; that terminus is restored from the germline J gene. This chain uses TRBV13-3 with TRBJ1-2; a weak D match, TRBD1 (5 bases). V dropped 5 bases and J dropped 2 bases, with 7 bases sitting between them. The germline CDR1 and CDR2 sequences are NNHDY and SYVADS. This CDR3 region has 12 residues. CDR3 sequence reads: CASRRQNSDYTF. The part of the CDR3 DNA that was read is TGTGCCAGCAGGAGACAGAACTCC.

Points on this clone: Here the gene names and germline are mouse. Other nucleotide sequences from this sample produce the same CDR3. CDR3 in amino acids: CTCSAAGQSSYEQYF. The part of the CDR3 DNA that was read is TGCACCTGCAGTGCAGCGGGACAAAGCTCCTAT. The rearrangement joins TRBV1 to TRBJ2-7; weak D call: TRBD1 (6 bases). The CDR3 extends 4 residues past the end of the read, so its final part is completed from the germline J gene. CDR3 length equals 15 residues. Germline V gives CDR1 NSQYPW, CDR2 LRSPGD (reference sequence). V lost 1 base and J lost 0, with 10 bases in between.

This clone was observed a handful of times. The listed genes are named as in mouse. The observed sequence ends 4 residues before the CDR3 terminus, with the missing tail filled in from the germline J gene. The chain combines TRBV31 with TRBJ2-5, with D possibly TRBD1 on 6 matching bases. The CDR3 is made up of 13 amino acids. Trimming took 3 bases from V and 0 from J, leaving 7 bases between them. CDR1 is GKSSPN, CDR2 SITVG, per germline. The CDR3 protein is CAWRDSNQDTQYF. CDR3 DNA, as far as it was read: TGTGCCTGGAGGGACAGTAACCAAGAC.

Note on this clone: Any gene name here is a mouse gene name. Read sequence stops 4 residues before the CDR3 end, and the germline J gene provides the missing end. The same CDR3 arises from other DNA sequences in this sample as well. V and J are TRBV13-1 and TRBJ2-5, with TRBD2 matching over 9 bases. The germline CDR1 and CDR2 sequences are NSHNY and SYGAGN. The CDR3 is 14 amino acids. CDR3 protein: CASSDTGGRDTQYF. The covered CDR3 bases are TGTGCCAGCAGTGATACTGGGGGGCGAGAC.

This clone has only a few counts. Here the gene names and germline are mouse. The read comes to an end 4 residues before the CDR3 does, leaving the germline J gene to fill in the end. V is TRBV1 and J is TRBJ2-4; 9 bases agree with TRBD1. Germline loops: CDR1 NSQYPW, CDR2 LRSPGD (reference sequence). This CDR3 is built from 14 residues. CDR3 DNA (partial): TGCACCTGCAGCCCAAACAGGGGGCGAAAC. Its protein is CTCSPNRGRN. The entire CDR3 sequence reads CTCSPNRGRNTLYF.

On this clone: Genes and germline are mouse. The read halts 4 residues ahead of the CDR3 end, with the missing end drawn from the germline J gene. The sample holds other DNA sequences that translate to the same CDR3. The chain combines TRBV13-2 with TRBJ2-7, with D perhaps being TRBD1 or TRBD2 (7 bases each). V lost 2 bases to trimming and J lost 0 bases, with 9 bases between them. The CDR3 totals 14 residues. Germline lookup yields CDR1 NNHNN and CDR2 SYGAGS (reference sequence). CDR3 DNA (partial): TGTGCCAGCGGTGACAGGGGGGGCTCCTAT. Its protein product is CASGDRGGSY. The complete CDR3 reads CASGDRGGSYEQYF.

Only a few counts were recorded for this clone. Gene names are mouse gene names. The read ends 4 residues early relative to the CDR3; the germline J gene fills the gap. Additional DNA sequences in this sample encode the identical CDR3. This chain connects TRBV5 to TRBJ1-1, with 7 bases fitting TRBD1. Trimming cost V 4 bases and J 0 bases; bases outside gene matches: 2. Germline values: CDR1 LGHNA, CDR2 YNLKQL (reference sequence). CDR3 length: 14 residues. This chain's CDR3 is CASSPTGTNTEVFF. The sequenced part of the CDR3 DNA is TGTGCCAGCAGCCCGACAGGGACAAACACA.

Details on this clone: Gene names refer to mouse genes. The sequenced part of the CDR3 DNA is TGTGCCTGGAGTCTAGTACAGGGGGCGCGA. Amino acid sequence: CAWSLVQGAR. The CDR3 in full is CAWSLVQGAREVFF. The chain links TRBV31 to TRBJ1-1, with 9 bases that match TRBD1. The read stops 4 residues short of the end of the CDR3; the missing end is completed from the germline J gene. The CDR3 is made up of 14 amino acids. Germline V gene sequence: CDR1 GKSSPN, CDR2 SITVG.

This clone appeared many times. Genes and germline are mouse. The read comes to an end 3 residues before the CDR3 does, leaving the germline J gene to fill in the end. This specimen includes other DNA sequences encoding the same CDR3. The chain combines TRBV1 with TRBJ1-6; D unclear. TRBJ1-6 is reported as an ORF; its role is uncertain. The CDR3 runs 14 residues. Trimming left V 1 base short and J 4 bases short, with 5 bases between. In germline, CDR1 is NSQYPW, CDR2 LRSPGD (reference sequence). CDR3 sequence: CTCSAATYNSPLYF. CDR3 DNA, as far as it was read: TGCACCTGCAGTGCAGCCACATATAATTCGCCC.

A remark on this clone: The gene names here belong to mouse. Read coverage stops 4 residues before the CDR3 terminus; the germline J gene supplies the remainder. The rearrangement uses TRBV13-1 and TRBJ2-1; 9 positions agree with TRBD2. CDR1 is NSHNY and CDR2 is SYGAGN in the germline V gene. Trimming removed 6 bases from V and 3 bases from J; junction bases left unmatched: 4. The CDR3 is 14 residues long. The part of the CDR3 DNA that was read is TGTGCCAGCAAGAGGGACTGGGCCTATGCT. This encodes CASKRDWAYA. The full CDR3 reads CASKRDWAYAEQFF.

A note on this clone: The germline and genes are mouse ones. The CDR3 end falls 4 residues outside the read, so it is completed with the germline J gene. Different DNA sequences within this sample yield the same CDR3. V gene TRBV17 combines with J gene TRBJ2-7; 8 bases match TRBD1. The V gene's germline CDR1 is MNHDT and CDR2 YYDKIL. This CDR3 contains 13 residues. Incomplete CDR3 DNA: TGTGCTAGCAGCCTTCGGGACAGGTAT. Its translation: CASSLRDRY. The CDR3, in full, reads CASSLRDRYEQYF.

Notes on this clone: Genes and germline are mouse. The observed sequence ends 4 residues before the CDR3 terminus, with the missing tail filled in from the germline J gene. This same CDR3 is encoded by further DNA sequences in the sample. The V gene is TRBV5, the J gene TRBJ1-1; D is ambiguous. The CDR3 spans 12 residues. CDR1 is LGHNA and CDR2 is YNLKQL in the germline V gene (reference sequence). CDR3 DNA, as far as it was read: TGTGCCAGCAGCCAAGATAGGACA. Translation: CASSQDRT. The CDR3 in full is CASSQDRTEVFF.

On this clone: Here the gene names and germline are mouse. Sequencing ends 4 residues short of the CDR3 end; the germline J gene provides the rest. Other DNA sequences in the sample encode the same CDR3. The genes are TRBV1 and TRBJ2-3; 12 nucleotides align to TRBD2. There are 16 residues in the CDR3. The germline gives CDR1 NSQYPW, CDR2 LRSPGD (reference sequence). Unmatched junction bases numbered 2, after V lost 1 base and J lost 3 bases. CDR3: CTCSAGGTGGAETLYF. The covered CDR3 bases are TGCACCTGCAGTGCAGGAGGGACTGGGGGGGCAGAA.